These T cell receptor beta chains were read from a single sample in a study of cytomegalovirus exposure and HLA in healthy donors. Sequencing used immunoSEQ multiplex PCR; TCRdb keeps in-frame clones, though not all of them. Of more than 100,000 clones detected, more than 55% appear once; the ten largest clones hold approximately 1.5%. The sample comprised PBMCs. The receptors come from a man in his late teens or twenties in good health and CMV-seronegative. CDR3s include the opening cysteine and the closing phenylalanine or tryptophan. The order of the fields is V gene, D gene, J gene, clone size, CDR3 protein, CDR3 DNA. D genes are given only for firm matches. The size entry is marked missing in some rows and otherwise reads once, few, many or a size class.

TRBV9,.,TRBJ2-2,.,CASSVSGTGELFF,TGTGCCAGCAGCGTGTCAGGTACCGGGGAGCTGTTTTTT
TRBV6-6,TRBD1,TRBJ1-1,.,CASSYRGTGSITEAFF,TGTGCCAGCAGTTACCGAGGGACAGGTTCGATCACTGAAGCTTTCTTT
TRBV18,.,TRBJ2-2,.,CASSPPNSPTGELFF,TGTGCCAGCTCACCACCGAACAGCCCCACCGGGGAGCTGTTTTTT
TRBV4-3,TRBD1,TRBJ2-5,.,CASSQDGGDRDQETQYF,TGCGCCAGCAGCCAAGATGGCGGGGACAGGGACCAAGAGACCCAGTACTTC
TRBV5-1,.,TRBJ2-7,few,CASSLVPLNAYEQYF,TGCGCCAGCAGCTTGGTACCCCTAAATGCGTACGAGCAGTACTTC
TRBV29-1,TRBD1,TRBJ1-1,.,CSVGGTALEAFF,TGCAGCGTTGGAGGGACAGCCCTTGAAGCTTTCTTT
TRBV7-6,TRBD2,TRBJ2-5,.,CASTLAGVETQYF,TGCGCCAGCACCTTAGCGGGAGTTGAGACCCAGTACTTC
TRBV5-1,.,TRBJ2-7,.,CASSLLGRGYEQYF,TGCGCCAGCAGCTTGTTGGGCAGGGGCTACGAGCAGTACTTC
TRBV5-4,.,TRBJ2-7,once,CASSSGGYEQYF,TGTGCCAGCAGCTCCGGGGGCTACGAGCAGTACTTC
TRBV14,TRBD2,TRBJ2-5,.,CASSVAPSGGTQYF,TGTGCCAGCAGCGTAGCCCCTAGCGGGGGGACCCAGTACTTC
TRBV5-4,.,TRBJ1-3,.,CASSSGLGGNTIYF,TGTGCCAGCAGCTCAGGGTTGGGGGGAAACACCATATATTTT
TRBV19,.,TRBJ2-1,.,CASTNLRGTDEQFF,TGTGCCAGTACCAACCTTCGGGGGACGGATGAGCAGTTCTTC
TRBV10-3,TRBD2,TRBJ2-5,.,CATGTSGRPPQETQYF,TGTGCCACAGGGACTAGCGGGAGGCCGCCCCAAGAGACCCAGTACTTC
TRBV9,.,TRBJ1-2,few,CASSVDSDNYGYTF,TGTGCCAGCAGCGTAGATAGCGATAACTATGGCTACACCTTC
TRBV29-1,.,TRBJ1-2,.,CSVLSTGVEGYTF,TGCAGCGTATTATCAACAGGCGTCGAAGGCTACACCTTC
TRBV28,.,TRBJ2-3,few,CASGLAGDTQYF,TGTGCCAGCGGGCTAGCTGGAGATACGCAGTATTTT
TRBV5-1,.,TRBJ2-2,.,CASSLVLGTGELFF,TGCGCCAGCAGCTTGGTTCTCGGGACCGGGGAGCTGTTTTTT
TRBV19,.,TRBJ1-5,few,CATPCFFEASNQPQHF,TGTGCCACCCCCTGTTTTTTCGAGGCTAGCAATCAGCCCCAGCATTTT
TRBV7-2,.,TRBJ2-7,.,CASSSTRTILTEQYF,TGTGCCAGCAGCTCTACTAGGACTATTCTCACCGAGCAGTACTTC
TRBV4-2,.,TRBJ1-2,.,CASSQESQFVSYTF,TGTGCCAGCAGCCAAGAGTCACAGTTCGTCTCCTACACCTTC
TRBV29-1,.,TRBJ2-7,.,CSALTGSAYEQYF,TGCAGCGCACTGACAGGCTCGGCCTACGAGCAGTACTTC
TRBV27,TRBD2,TRBJ2-7,.,CASTRRAGGTYEQYF,TGTGCCAGCACCCGGCGGGCGGGAGGAACCTACGAGCAGTACTTC
TRBV28,.,TRBJ1-1,.,CASSPVEAFF,TGCGCCAGCAGCCCCGTTGAAGCTTTCTTT
TRBV11-2,TRBD2,TRBJ2-1,.,CASSLGALAVNNEQFF,TGTGCCAGCAGCTTAGGAGCCCTAGCGGTAAACAATGAGCAGTTCTTC
TRBV7-8,.,TRBJ1-5,.,CASSTHGTFDQPQHF,TGTGCCAGCAGCACTCACGGGACATTCGATCAGCCCCAGCATTTT
TRBV6-5,TRBD2,TRBJ2-5,.,CASTSGGGAETQYF,TGTGCCAGCACCTCGGGCGGGGGGGCCGAGACCCAGTACTTC
TRBV6-6,.,TRBJ2-7,.,CASSYSRTAGNEQYF,TGTGCCAGCAGTTACTCCCGGACAGCAGGGAACGAGCAGTACTTC
TRBV6-1,TRBD1,TRBJ1-5,.,CSSSEAGGSNQPQHF,TGTTCCAGCAGTGAAGCAGGGGGAAGTAATCAGCCCCAGCATTTT
TRBV29-1,TRBD2,TRBJ2-7,.,CSVGERGLASGEQYF,TGCAGCGTTGGGGAAAGGGGACTAGCGTCGGGCGAGCAGTACTTC